This TCR beta chain came from a study of breast tumors, draining lymph nodes, adjacent tissues. TCRdb fed the multiplex PCR reads into MiXCR, producing one record per CDR3 protein. This repertoire shows under 150,000 distinct CDR3 sequences, around 24% found once; its top ten account for about 2.4%. Points from the study as a whole: Data fit most tumor T cells coming from lymph node, expanding in tumor. Tumor repertoires ranked between lymph nodes and nontumor tissue in diversity, with V and J gene preferences.

Breast cancer patients provided tissue from their axillary draining lymph nodes. This clonotype was detected ten times or more. The antigen is not known. Germline V CDR1 and CDR2: SGHTA, FQGNSA. V lost 8 bases to trimming and J lost 7 bases, with 9 bases between them. The CDR3 sequence is 12 residues long. This sequence originates from a female donor with breast cancer. Some clones in this sample may be carry-over from other donors' samples. This chain uses TRBV7-2 with TRBJ1-6; D gene ambiguous. The specimen was axillary lymph node tissue. The CDR3 DNA reads as TGTGCCAGCCGCATCCCCAATTCACCCCTCCACTTT. It translates to CASRIPNSPLHF. Combining the CDR3 with reference TRBV7-2 and TRBJ1-6 gives the whole variable domain GAGVSQSPSNKVTEKGKDVELRCDPISGHTALYWYRQSLGQGLEFLIYFQGNSAPDKSGLPSDRFSAERTGGSVSTLTIQRTQQEDSAVYLCASRIPNSPLHFGNGTRLTVT.